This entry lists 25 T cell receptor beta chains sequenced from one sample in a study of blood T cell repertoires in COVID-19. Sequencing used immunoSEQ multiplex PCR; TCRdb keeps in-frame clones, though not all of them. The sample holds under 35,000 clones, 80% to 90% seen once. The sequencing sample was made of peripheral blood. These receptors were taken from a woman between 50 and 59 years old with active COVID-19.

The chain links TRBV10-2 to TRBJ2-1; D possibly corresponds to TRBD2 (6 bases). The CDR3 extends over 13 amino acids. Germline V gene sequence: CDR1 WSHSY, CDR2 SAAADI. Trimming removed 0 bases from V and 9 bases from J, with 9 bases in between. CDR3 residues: CASSESTSSEQFF. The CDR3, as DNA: TGCGCCAGCAGTGAGTCCACTAGCAGTGAGCAGTTCTTC.

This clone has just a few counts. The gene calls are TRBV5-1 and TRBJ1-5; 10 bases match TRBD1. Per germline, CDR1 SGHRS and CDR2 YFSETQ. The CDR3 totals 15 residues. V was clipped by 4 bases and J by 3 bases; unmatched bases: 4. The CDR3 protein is CASSGGTGDNQPQHF. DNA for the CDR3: TGCGCCAGCAGCGGAGGGACAGGGGACAATCAGCCCCAGCATTTT.

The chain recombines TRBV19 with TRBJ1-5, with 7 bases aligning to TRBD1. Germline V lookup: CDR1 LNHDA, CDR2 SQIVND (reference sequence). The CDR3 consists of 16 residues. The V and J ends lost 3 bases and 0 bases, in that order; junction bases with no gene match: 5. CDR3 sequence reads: CASSIGTVNSNQPQHF. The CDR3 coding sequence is TGTGCCAGTAGTATTGGGACAGTTAATAGCAATCAGCCCCAGCATTTT.

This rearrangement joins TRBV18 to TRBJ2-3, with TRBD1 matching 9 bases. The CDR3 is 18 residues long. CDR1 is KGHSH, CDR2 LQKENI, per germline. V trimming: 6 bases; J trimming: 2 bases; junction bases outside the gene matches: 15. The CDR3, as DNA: TGTGCCAGCTCCCCCATCCCGCCGGGACAGGGTTACACAGATACGCAGTATTTT. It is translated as CASSPIPPGQGYTDTQYF.

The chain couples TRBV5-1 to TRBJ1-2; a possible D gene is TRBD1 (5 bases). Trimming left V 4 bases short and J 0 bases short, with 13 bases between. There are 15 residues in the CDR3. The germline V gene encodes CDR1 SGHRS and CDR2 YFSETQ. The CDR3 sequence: CASSPDSPPNYGYTF. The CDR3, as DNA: TGCGCCAGCAGCCCCGACAGTCCTCCTAACTATGGCTACACCTTC.

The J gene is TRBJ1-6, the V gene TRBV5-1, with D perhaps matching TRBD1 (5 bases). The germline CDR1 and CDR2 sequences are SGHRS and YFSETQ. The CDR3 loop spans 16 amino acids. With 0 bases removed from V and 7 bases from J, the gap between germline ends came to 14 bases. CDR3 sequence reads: CASSLDGTLVNSPLHF. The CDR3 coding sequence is TGCGCCAGCAGCTTGGACGGGACTCTCGTCAATTCACCCCTCCACTTT.

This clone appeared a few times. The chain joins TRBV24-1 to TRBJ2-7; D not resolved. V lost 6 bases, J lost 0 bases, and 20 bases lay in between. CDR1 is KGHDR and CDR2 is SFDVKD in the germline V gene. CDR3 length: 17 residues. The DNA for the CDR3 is TGTGCCACCAGTCTCGACACGAGTCCCCGTCCCTCCTACGAGCAGTACTTC. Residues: CATSLDTSPRPSYEQYF.

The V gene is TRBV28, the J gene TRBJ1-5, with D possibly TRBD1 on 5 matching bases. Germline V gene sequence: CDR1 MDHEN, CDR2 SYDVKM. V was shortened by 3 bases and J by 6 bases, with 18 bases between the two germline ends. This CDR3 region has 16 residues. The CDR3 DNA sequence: TGTGCCAGCAGTTTTGCGGGGGGGTCGTCGACTCAGCCCCAGCATTTT. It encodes CASSFAGGSSTQPQHF.

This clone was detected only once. DNA of the CDR3: TGCGCCAGCAGCTTGGACAGAAGCACAGATACGCAGTATTTT. Its translation: CASSLDRSTDTQYF. The chain joins TRBV5-1 to TRBJ2-3, with D uncertain. The CDR3 is 14 residues long. Trimming removed 0 bases from V and 0 bases from J, with 5 bases in between. From germline, CDR1 is SGHRS and CDR2 YFSETQ.

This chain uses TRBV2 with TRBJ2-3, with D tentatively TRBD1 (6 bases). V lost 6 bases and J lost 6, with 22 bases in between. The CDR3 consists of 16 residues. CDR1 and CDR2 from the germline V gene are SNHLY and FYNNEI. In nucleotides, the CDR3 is TGTGCCAGCAGACCCAGGGGAGCGATTTCCGTCGATACGCAGTATTTT. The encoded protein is CASRPRGAISVDTQYF.

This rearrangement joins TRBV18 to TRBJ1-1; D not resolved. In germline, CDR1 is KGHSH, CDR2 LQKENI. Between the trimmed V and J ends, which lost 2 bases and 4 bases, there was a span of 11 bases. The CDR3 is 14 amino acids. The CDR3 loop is CASSPSFASTEAFF. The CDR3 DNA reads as TGTGCCAGCTCACCAAGTTTCGCGAGCACTGAAGCTTTCTTT.

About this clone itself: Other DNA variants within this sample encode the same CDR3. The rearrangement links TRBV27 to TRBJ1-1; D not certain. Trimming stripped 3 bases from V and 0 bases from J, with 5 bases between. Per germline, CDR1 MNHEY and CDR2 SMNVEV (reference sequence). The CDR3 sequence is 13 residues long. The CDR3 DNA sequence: TGTGCCAGCAGTTTGAGCATGAACACTGAAGCTTTCTTT. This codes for CASSLSMNTEAFF.

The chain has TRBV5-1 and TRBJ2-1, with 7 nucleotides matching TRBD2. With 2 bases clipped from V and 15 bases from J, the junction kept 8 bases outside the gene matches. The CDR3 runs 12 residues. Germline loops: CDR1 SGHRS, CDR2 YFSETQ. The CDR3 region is CASSFPGGPGFF. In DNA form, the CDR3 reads TGCGCCAGCAGCTTCCCGGGAGGCCCTGGGTTCTTC.

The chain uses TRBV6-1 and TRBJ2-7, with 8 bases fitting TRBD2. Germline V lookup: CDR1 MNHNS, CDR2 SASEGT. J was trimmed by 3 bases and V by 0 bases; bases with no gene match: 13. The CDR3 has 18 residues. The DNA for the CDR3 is TGTGCCAGCAGTGAAGCGCGGGGGGACTTCAAAGACGGCTACGAGCAGTACTTC. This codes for CASSEARGDFKDGYEQYF.

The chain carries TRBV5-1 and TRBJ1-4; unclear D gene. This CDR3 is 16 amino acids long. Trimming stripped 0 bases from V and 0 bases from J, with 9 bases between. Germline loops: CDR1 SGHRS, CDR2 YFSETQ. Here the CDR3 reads CASSLGGSATNEKLFF. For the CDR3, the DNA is TGCGCCAGCAGCTTGGGCGGATCAGCAACTAATGAAAAACTGTTTTTT.

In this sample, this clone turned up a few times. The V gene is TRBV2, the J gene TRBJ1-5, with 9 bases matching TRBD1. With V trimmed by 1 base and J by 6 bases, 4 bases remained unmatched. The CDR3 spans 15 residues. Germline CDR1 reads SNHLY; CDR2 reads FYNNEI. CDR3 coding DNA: TGTGCCAGCAGTGAAGGGACAGGGGCCAGTCAGCCCCAGCATTTT. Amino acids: CASSEGTGASQPQHF. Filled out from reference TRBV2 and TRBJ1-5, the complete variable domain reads EPEVTQTPSHQVTQMGQEVILRCVPISNHLYFYWYRQILGQKVEFLVSFYNNEISEKSEIFDDQFSVERPDGSNFTLKIRSTKLEDSAMYFCASSEGTGASQPQHFGDGTRLSIL.

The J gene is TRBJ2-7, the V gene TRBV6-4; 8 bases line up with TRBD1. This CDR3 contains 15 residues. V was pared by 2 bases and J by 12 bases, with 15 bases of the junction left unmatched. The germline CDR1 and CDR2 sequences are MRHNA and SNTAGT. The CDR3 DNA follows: TGTGCCAGCAGTGACGCAGCAAATCGGGACAGGAGAATGTACTTC. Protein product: CASSDAANRDRRMYF.

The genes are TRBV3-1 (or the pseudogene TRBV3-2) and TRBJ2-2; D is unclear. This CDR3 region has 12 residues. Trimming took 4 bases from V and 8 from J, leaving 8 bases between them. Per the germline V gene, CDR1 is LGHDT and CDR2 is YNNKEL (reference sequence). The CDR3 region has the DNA TGTGCCAGCAGCCTAGCAACGGGGGAGCTGTTTTTT. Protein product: CASSLATGELFF.

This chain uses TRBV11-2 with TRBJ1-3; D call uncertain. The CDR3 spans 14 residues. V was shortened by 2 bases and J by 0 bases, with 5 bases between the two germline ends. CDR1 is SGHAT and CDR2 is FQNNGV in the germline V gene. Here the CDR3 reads CASSLTASGNTIYF. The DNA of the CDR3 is TGTGCCAGCAGCTTAACAGCCTCTGGAAACACCATATATTTT. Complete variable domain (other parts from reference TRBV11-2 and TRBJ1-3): EAGVAQSPRYKIIEKRQSVAFWCNPISGHATLYWYQQILGQGPKLLIQFQNNGVVDDSQLPKDRFSAERLKGVDSTLKIQPAKLEDSAVYLCASSLTASGNTIYFGEGSWLTVV.

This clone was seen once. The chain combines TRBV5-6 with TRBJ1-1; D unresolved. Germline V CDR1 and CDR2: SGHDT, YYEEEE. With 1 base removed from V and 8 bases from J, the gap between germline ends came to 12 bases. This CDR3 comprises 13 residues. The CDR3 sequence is CASSLMSTREAFF. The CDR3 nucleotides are TGTGCCAGCAGCTTGATGTCTACCCGGGAAGCTTTCTTT.

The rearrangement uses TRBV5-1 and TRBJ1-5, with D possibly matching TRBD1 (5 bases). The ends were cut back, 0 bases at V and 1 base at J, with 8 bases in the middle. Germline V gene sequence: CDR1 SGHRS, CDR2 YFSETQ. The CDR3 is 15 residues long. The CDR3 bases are TGCGCCAGCAGCTTGGCTGGGGCAAGCAATCAGCCCCAGCATTTT. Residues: CASSLAGASNQPQHF.

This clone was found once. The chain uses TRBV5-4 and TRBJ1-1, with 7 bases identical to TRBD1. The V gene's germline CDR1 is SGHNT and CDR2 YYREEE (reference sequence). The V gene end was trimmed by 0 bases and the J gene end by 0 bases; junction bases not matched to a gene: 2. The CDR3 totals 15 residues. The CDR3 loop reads CASSLGTGMNTEAFF. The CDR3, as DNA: TGTGCCAGCAGCTTGGGGACAGGAATGAACACTGAAGCTTTCTTT.

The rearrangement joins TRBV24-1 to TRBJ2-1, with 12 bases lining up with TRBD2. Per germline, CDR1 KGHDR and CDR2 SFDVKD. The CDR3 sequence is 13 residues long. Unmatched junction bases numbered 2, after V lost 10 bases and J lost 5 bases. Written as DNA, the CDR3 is TGTGCCACACGGACTAGCGGGAACAATGAGCAGTTCTTC. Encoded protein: CATRTSGNNEQFF.

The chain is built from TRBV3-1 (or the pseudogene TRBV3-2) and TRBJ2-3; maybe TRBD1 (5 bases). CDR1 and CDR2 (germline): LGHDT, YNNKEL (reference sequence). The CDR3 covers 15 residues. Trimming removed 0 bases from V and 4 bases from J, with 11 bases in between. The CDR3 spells CASSQEGRFADTQYF. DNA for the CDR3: TGTGCCAGCAGCCAAGAGGGGCGGTTCGCAGATACGCAGTATTTT.

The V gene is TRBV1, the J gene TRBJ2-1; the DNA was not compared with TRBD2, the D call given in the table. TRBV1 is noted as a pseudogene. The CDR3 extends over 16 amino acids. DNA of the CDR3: TGCACCAGCAGCCAAGGTGGGACTAGCGGAGATCTTGAGCAGTTCTTC. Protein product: CTSSQGGTSGDLEQFF.